The 27 T cell receptor beta chains below all came from one sample that was sequenced in a study of blood T cell repertoires in COVID-19. The assay was immunoSEQ multiplex PCR, and TCRdb's table has in-frame clones only and misses some. The sample has about 240,000 clones, around 86% seen once. Sequencing was carried out using peripheral blood. The receptors derive from a woman in her 70s with active or convalescent COVID-19.

The V and J genes are TRBV24-1 and TRBJ2-1, with TRBD1 matching 7 bases. Trimming removed 3 bases from V and 1 base from J; junction bases left unmatched: 11. Germline V gene lookup returns CDR1 KGHDR and CDR2 SFDVKD. This CDR3 is built from 18 residues. The CDR3 region is CATSDQPFGTDSYNEQFF. The CDR3 DNA sequence: TGTGCCACCAGTGATCAACCGTTCGGGACAGATTCCTACAATGAGCAGTTCTTC.

The chain recombines TRBV3-1 (or the pseudogene TRBV3-2) with TRBJ2-7; D is possibly TRBD1 (8 bases). Germline V CDR1 and CDR2: LGHDT, YNNKEL (reference sequence). The CDR3 covers 15 residues. V shed 9 bases and J shed 6 bases, with 24 bases lying between them. The CDR3 DNA reads TGTGCCAGTTCCGGGGAGGGACAGGACACCTGCGAGCAGTACTTC. It specifies CASSGEGQDTCEQYF.

V is TRBV6-5 and J is TRBJ1-5; 7 bases fit TRBD1. Per germline, CDR1 MNHEY and CDR2 SVGAGI. J gave up 11 bases and V 0 bases, and 10 bases lay outside the gene matches. This CDR3 comprises 15 residues. The CDR3 loop reads CASSYSGQDPWAQHF. The CDR3 nucleotides are TGTGCCAGCAGTTACTCCGGACAGGATCCGTGGGCCCAGCATTTT.

V is TRBV4-2 and J is TRBJ2-7, with D maybe TRBD1 (6 bases). Germline V gene data show CDR1 as LGHNA and CDR2 as YNFKEQ. The CDR3 has 16 residues. V was shortened by 2 bases and J by 5 bases, with 19 bases between the two germline ends. In nucleotides, the CDR3 is TGTGCCAGCAGCCAAAAGCCGACAGGAGGTCACAACGAGCAGTACTTC. Translating gives CASSQKPTGGHNEQYF.

The chain uses TRBV6-5 and TRBJ1-5; D is unclear. The CDR3 runs 15 residues. The ends were cut back, 5 bases at V and 1 base at J, with 12 bases in the middle. Germline CDR1 and CDR2: MNHEY and SVGAGI. For the CDR3, the DNA is TGTGCCAGCAGTAAGGACGGGAAAAGCAATCAGCCCCAGCATTTT. Its translation is CASSKDGKSNQPQHF.

The chain couples TRBV2 to TRBJ1-1; possibly TRBD1 for D (5 bases). The CDR3 is 13 residues long. V was clipped by 7 bases and J by 7 bases, with 16 bases between them. The germline gives CDR1 SNHLY, CDR2 FYNNEI. The CDR3, as DNA: TGTGCCAGCAAGGGGCAGGGAAGGGGTGAAGCTTTCTTT. This translates into CASKGQGRGEAFF.

J is TRBJ2-1 and V is TRBV24-1; D may be TRBD2 (5 bases). The CDR3 is made up of 14 amino acids. V was clipped by 4 bases and J by 7 bases, with 13 bases between them. CDR1 and CDR2 from the germline V gene are KGHDR and SFDVKD. The CDR3 spells CATSEEGVKNEQFF. The CDR3 bases are TGTGCCACCAGTGAAGAGGGTGTTAAGAATGAGCAGTTCTTC.

The gene calls are TRBV7-3 and TRBJ2-7; TRBD2 agrees at 7 bases. This CDR3 is built from 17 residues. The germline CDR1 and CDR2 sequences are SGHTA and FQGTGA. Trimming cost V 5 bases and J 2 bases; bases outside gene matches: 15. The CDR3: CASSQRGSGVGAYEQYF. The CDR3 DNA is TGTGCCAGCAGCCAACGGGGCAGCGGGGTTGGGGCCTACGAGCAGTACTTC.

The rearrangement links TRBV5-1 to TRBJ1-1; 7 bases are a match to TRBD1. Looked up from germline, CDR1 is SGHRS and CDR2 is YFSETQ. V was pared by 3 bases and J by 4 bases, with 15 bases of the junction left unmatched. The CDR3 extends over 17 amino acids. The CDR3 DNA sequence: TGCGCCAGCAGCTCGGGACAGAGGGTCGGACGGGGCACTGAAGCTTTCTTT. It specifies CASSSGQRVGRGTEAFF.

The genes are TRBV9 and TRBJ1-4; TRBD1 matches 7 bases. The J segment lost 8 bases and the V segment lost 3 bases, leaving 10 bases of the junction unmatched. The CDR3 totals 15 residues. Germline CDR1 SGDLS, CDR2 YYNGEE. The CDR3 region has the DNA TGTGCCAGCAGCGCGAATACCGGGACAGACGAAAAACTGTTTTTT. This encodes CASSANTGTDEKLFF.

The chain is built from TRBV21-1 and TRBJ2-5; whether TRBD2, the table's D call, matches the DNA was not checked. TRBV21-1 is an annotated pseudogene. The CDR3 is made up of 15 amino acids. CDR3 in DNA: TGTGCCAGCAGCAAATACAGTGGGGCGGGACAGACCCAGTACTTC. Translating gives CASSKYSGAGQTQYF.

The chain joins TRBV7-9 to TRBJ1-2, with D hard to call. The CDR3 totals 13 residues. Germline CDR1 and CDR2: SEHNR and FQNEAQ (reference sequence). Trimming shortened V by 1 base and J by 8 bases, and 11 bases separated the two germline ends. The CDR3 DNA reads as TGTGCCAGCAGCTTAGGTGTCCGGGAGGGCTACACCTTC. Translated: CASSLGVREGYTF.

This chain uses TRBV7-2 with TRBJ1-3, with TRBD1 matching 8 bases. J gave up 4 bases and V 4 bases, and 3 bases lay outside the gene matches. The CDR3 length is 14 residues. Per germline, CDR1 SGHTA and CDR2 FQGNSA. CDR3 residues: CASSYRTGGNTIYF. CDR3 sequence (DNA): TGTGCCAGCAGCTATCGGACAGGGGGAAACACCATATATTTT.

The rearrangement links TRBV5-1 to TRBJ2-5; possibly TRBD2 for D (5 bases). The germline CDR1 and CDR2 sequences are SGHRS and YFSETQ. The CDR3 runs to 16 residues. V dropped 0 bases and J dropped 2 bases, with 14 bases sitting between them. DNA of the CDR3: TGCGCCAGCAGCTTGGAACCCTCGAGCGGTCAAGAGACCCAGTACTTC. As protein: CASSLEPSSGQETQYF. The full variable domain, with the rest looked up from reference TRBV5-1 and TRBJ2-5, is KAGVTQTPRYLIKTRGQQVTLSCSPISGHRSVSWYQQTPGQGLQFLFEYFSETQRNKGNFPGRFSGRQFSNSRSEMNVSTLELGDSALYLCASSLEPSSGQETQYFGPGTRLLVL.

The genes are TRBV29-1 and TRBJ1-3; D not resolved. The germline V gene has CDR1 SQVTM and CDR2 ANQGSEA. V was clipped by 7 bases and J by 0 bases, with 7 bases between them. The CDR3 is 12 amino acids. The CDR3 bases are TGCAGCGCTCAGGCCTCTGGAAACACCATATATTTT. Its translation: CSAQASGNTIYF.

The genes are TRBV10-1 and TRBJ1-2; TRBD1 aligns across 7 bases. Germline CDR1 is WNHNN and CDR2 is SYGVQD (reference sequence). The junction had 1 base not matched to a gene; V was cut back by 3 bases and J by 3 bases. The CDR3 extends over 13 amino acids. CDR3 region: CASSEDRDYGYTF. The CDR3 DNA reads TGCGCCAGCAGTGAAGACAGGGACTATGGCTACACCTTC.

The V gene is TRBV29-1, the J gene TRBJ1-3, with unresolved D. The germline V gene encodes CDR1 SQVTM and CDR2 ANQGSEA. The CDR3 is 13 amino acids. V gave up 4 bases and J gave up 0 bases, with 7 bases separating them. In nucleotides, the CDR3 is TGCAGCGTTGGGGCAAACTCTGGAAACACCATATATTTT. Translation: CSVGANSGNTIYF.

V is TRBV14 and J is TRBJ2-3; weak D call: TRBD1 (5 bases). V dropped 4 bases and J dropped 6 bases, with 11 bases sitting between them. CDR3 length: 13 amino acids. The V gene's germline CDR1 is SGHDN and CDR2 FVKESK. DNA for the CDR3: TGTGCCAGCAGCCCCTACAGGACGGATACGCAGTATTTT. The encoded protein is CASSPYRTDTQYF.

The J gene is TRBJ1-3, the V gene TRBV7-2, with no clear D. The V and J ends lost 5 bases and 3 bases respectively, with 2 bases between them. Germline V CDR1 and CDR2: SGHTA, FQGNSA. The CDR3 has 11 residues. The CDR3 protein is CASSRGNTIYF. The CDR3 DNA sequence: TGTGCCAGCAGCCGTGGAAACACCATATATTTT.

The V and J genes are TRBV29-1 and TRBJ2-3; the D gene is possibly TRBD1 (6 bases). This CDR3 contains 16 residues. Germline V gene lookup returns CDR1 SQVTM and CDR2 ANQGSEA. Deletions cut 1 base from V and 2 bases from J, with 16 bases between. The CDR3 spells CSVEAVPGQDTDTQYF. CDR3 DNA sequence: TGCAGCGTTGAAGCCGTCCCGGGACAAGACACAGATACGCAGTATTTT.

V usage is TRBV5-5 and J usage is TRBJ2-3; a possible D gene is TRBD1 (5 bases). Trimming left V 0 bases short and J 2 bases short, with 19 bases between. Germline V gene sequence: CDR1 SGHKS, CDR2 YYEKEE (reference sequence). The CDR3 is 18 residues long. Written as DNA, the CDR3 is TGTGCCAGCAGCTTGGAAGGGGCGTCAGTTTCGTTCACAGATACGCAGTATTTT. It codes for CASSLEGASVSFTDTQYF.

This clone was observed a handful of times. The chain has TRBV18 and TRBJ1-1; D unclear. V lost 2 bases and J lost 5, with 18 bases in between. There are 16 residues in the CDR3. Germline CDR1 is KGHSH and CDR2 is LQKENI. The CDR3 here is CASSPVPRRFGTEAFF. DNA of the CDR3: TGTGCCAGCTCACCAGTCCCCAGGAGGTTTGGGACTGAAGCTTTCTTT. Full variable domain (outside the CDR3, taken from reference TRBV18 and TRBJ1-1): NAGVMQNPRHLVRRRGQEARLRCSPMKGHSHVYWYRQLPEEGLKFMVYLQKENIIDESGMPKERFSAEFPKEGPSILRIQQVVRGDSAAYFCASSPVPRRFGTEAFFGQGTRLTVV.

The chain has TRBV2 and TRBJ1-5; TRBD1 agrees at 8 bases. The ends lost 5 bases at V and 0 bases at J; junction bases unmatched: 12. Per germline, CDR1 SNHLY and CDR2 FYNNEI. The CDR3 extends over 18 amino acids. The DNA for the CDR3 is TGTGCCAGCAGTCTTCGGGACAGGAGGACTTATAGCAATCAGCCCCAGCATTTT. Amino acid sequence: CASSLRDRRTYSNQPQHF.

This chain uses TRBV5-6 with TRBJ1-5; a weak D match, TRBD1 (6 bases). This CDR3 has 15 amino acids. The germline V gene encodes CDR1 SGHDT and CDR2 YYEEEE. V was clipped by 0 bases and J by 2 bases, with 9 bases between them. The CDR3 bases are TGTGCCAGCAGCTTGGAACAGGGAGGCAATCAGCCCCAGCATTTT. This translates into CASSLEQGGNQPQHF. Together with reference TRBV5-6 and TRBJ1-5, the CDR3 gives the full variable domain: DAGVTQSPTHLIKTRGQQVTLRCSPKSGHDTVSWYQQALGQGPQFIFQYYEEEERQRGNFPDRFSGHQFPNYSSELNVNALLLGDSALYLCASSLEQGGNQPQHFGDGTRLSIL.

This chain joins TRBV4-2 and TRBJ2-3, with a possible D match to TRBD1 (5 bases). V was shortened by 1 base and J by 2 bases, with 10 bases between the two germline ends. The CDR3 is made up of 15 amino acids. CDR1 and CDR2 from the germline V gene are LGHNA and YNFKEQ. CDR3 amino acids: CASSQGVGATDTQYF. For the CDR3, the DNA is TGTGCCAGCAGCCAAGGAGTTGGGGCCACAGATACGCAGTATTTT.

CDR3 nucleotides: TGTGCCAGTAGTACCCCCTCTTTAGCGGGGGTCTACGAGCAGTACTTC. It codes for CASSTPSLAGVYEQYF. The V call is TRBV19, the J call TRBJ2-7, with 9 bases that match TRBD2. The V gene end was trimmed by 4 bases and the J gene end by 3 bases; junction bases not matched to a gene: 10. Germline CDR1 reads LNHDA; CDR2 reads SQIVND (reference sequence). The CDR3 runs 16 residues. The full variable domain, rest sourced from reference TRBV19 and TRBJ2-7, is DGGITQSPKYLFRKEGQNVTLSCEQNLNHDAMYWYRQDPGQGLRLIYYSQIVNDFQKGDIAEGYSVSREKKESFPLTVTSAQKNPTAFYLCASSTPSLAGVYEQYFGPGTRLTVT.

V gene TRBV5-5 combines with J gene TRBJ1-2, with TRBD1 as a possible D gene (6 bases). Trimming removed 3 bases from V and 8 bases from J, with 20 bases in between. The length of the CDR3 is 15 residues. Germline CDR1 reads SGHKS; CDR2 reads YYEKEE (reference sequence). CDR3 sequence: CASSSDSLPLGGYTF. The CDR3 region has the DNA TGTGCCAGCAGCTCGGACAGCCTCCCCCTAGGGGGCTACACCTTC. Full variable domain (outside the CDR3, taken from reference TRBV5-5 and TRBJ1-2): DAGVTQSPTHLIKTRGQQVTLRCSPISGHKSVSWYQQVLGQGPQFIFQYYEKEERGRGNFPDRFSARQFPNYSSELNVNALLLGDSALYLCASSSDSLPLGGYTFGSGTRLTVV.